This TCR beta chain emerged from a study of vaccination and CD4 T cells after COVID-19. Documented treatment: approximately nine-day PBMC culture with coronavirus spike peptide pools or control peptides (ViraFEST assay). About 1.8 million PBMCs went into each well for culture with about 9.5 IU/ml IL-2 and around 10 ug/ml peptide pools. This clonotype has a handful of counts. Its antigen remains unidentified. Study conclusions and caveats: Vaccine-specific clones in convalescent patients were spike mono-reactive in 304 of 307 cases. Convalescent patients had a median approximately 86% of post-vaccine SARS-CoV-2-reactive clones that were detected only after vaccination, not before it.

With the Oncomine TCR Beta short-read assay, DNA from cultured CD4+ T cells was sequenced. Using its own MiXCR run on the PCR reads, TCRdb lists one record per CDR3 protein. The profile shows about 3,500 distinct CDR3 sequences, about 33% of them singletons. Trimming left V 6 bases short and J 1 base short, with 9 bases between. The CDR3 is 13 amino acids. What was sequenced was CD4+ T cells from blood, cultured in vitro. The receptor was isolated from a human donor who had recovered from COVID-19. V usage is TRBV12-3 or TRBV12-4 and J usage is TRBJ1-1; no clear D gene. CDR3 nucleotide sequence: TGTGCCAGCAGAGCCTGGGAGAACACTGAAGCTTTCTTT. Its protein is CASRAWENTEAFF.